The sequence of this TCR beta chain was determined in a study of T cells in Graves' hyperthyroidism and ophthalmopathy. Concerning this clonotype: Its antigen is unknown. A read error may account for a junction end that differs from germline.

The source material, RNA transcripts, was used to amplify TCR beta CDR3 regions. Initially, a first-round RT-PCR of the TCR CDR3 employed the HTBI primer set. TCRdb passed the multiplex PCR reads through MiXCR, listing each CDR3 protein once. Among a few hundred thousand distinct CDR3 sequences listed, 25% were seen once. Per the germline V gene, CDR1 is SGHTA and CDR2 is FQGTGA. The CDR3 has 14 residues. Overall study findings and caveats: Model output signaled ophthalmopathy a median 6.5 months ahead of onset.

The chain joins TRBV7-3 to TRBJ2-7; 8 bases fit TRBD2. The receptor's source is a man in his forties or fifties with Graves' hyperthyroidism. The sequencing input was blood. The CDR3 loop is CANSLAAGVNEQYF. As DNA, the CDR3 is TGTGCCAACAGCTTAGCAGCGGGAGTTAACGAGCAGTACTTC.